This is a list of T cell receptor beta chains from one sample in a study of HIV-infected patients and healthy controls. TCRdb redid the calling of the 5' RACE reads with MiXCR, one entry per CDR3 protein. The table includes some 20,000 distinct CDR3 sequences, roughly 18% detected once. Sample: CD8+ T cells from blood. These receptors originate from a human donor in good health. The CDR3 runs from the conserved cysteine through the conserved F or W. A D gene is named only where the DNA matches it firmly. Some rows mark clone size as missing; the rest say once, few, many or name a class of expanded clone.

v_call,d_call,clone_size,j_call,cdr3_nt,cdr3_aa
TRBV12-3/TRBV12-4,.,many,TRBJ1-5,TGTGCCAGCAGTTTATACCCAGTTACAATTCAGCCCCAGCATTTT,CASSLYPVTIQPQHF
TRBV20-1,TRBD1,large,TRBJ1-1,TGCAGTGCCGGAAGGGCAGGGGGGTTGAACACTGAAGCTTTCTTT,CSAGRAGGLNTEAFF
TRBV7-2,TRBD2,.,TRBJ2-3,TGTGCCAGCAGCTCTAGCGGGGGGGTCGCAGATACGCAGTATTTT,CASSSSGGVADTQYF
TRBV7-6,TRBD2,.,TRBJ2-1,TGTGCCAGCGGACTAGCGGGGGCCCCCTTCAATGAGCAGTTCTTC,CASGLAGAPFNEQFF
TRBV6-6,.,once,TRBJ1-1,TGTGCCAGCAGTTACAGCCGAGAGGCAGGAGTCGAGGGAGCTTTCTTT,CASSYSREAGVEGAFF
TRBV6-4,TRBD2,few,TRBJ2-3,TGTGCCAGCAGCCAACTAGCGGGAGCTGGGGCGGATACGCAGTATTTT,CASSQLAGAGADTQYF
TRBV27,.,many,TRBJ2-7,TGTGCCAGCAGTTTGATAGGGGGGGACTACGAGCAGTACTTC,CASSLIGGDYEQYF
TRBV7-9,TRBD2,many,TRBJ2-7,TGTGCCAGCAGCTTAGCCGGGGGGTACGAGCAGTACTTC,CASSLAGGYEQYF
TRBV5-5,.,many,TRBJ2-1,TGTGCCAGCAGCTTGGTGACTACCAATGAGCAGTTCTTC,CASSLVTTNEQFF
TRBV7-9,.,.,TRBJ2-5,TGTGCCAGCAGCTTAGTTTGGGAACAGGTACTCCAAGAGACCCAGTACTTC,CASSLVWEQVLQETQYF
TRBV6-4,.,many,TRBJ1-5,TGTGCCAGCAGTGACTCGGGCCAGGCTAGCAATCAGCCCCAGCATTTT,CASSDSGQASNQPQHF
TRBV3-1,TRBD1,many,TRBJ2-7,TGTGCCAGCAGCCTCCTGACAGGGTCGAACTCCGAGCAGTACTTC,CASSLLTGSNSEQYF
TRBV4-1,TRBD2,medium-sized,TRBJ2-7,TGCGCCAGCAGCCTCACCGGGACTAGCGATGAGGAGCAGTACTTC,CASSLTGTSDEEQYF